These T cell receptor beta chains were read from a single sample in a study of identifying expanded T cells in peripheral blood. The assay was immunoSEQ multiplex PCR, and TCRdb's table has in-frame clones only and misses some. Among about 82,000 clones, around 90% were seen once, and the ten largest hold around 7%. The sample taken for sequencing was blood. These receptors came from a person aged 18-70 years in good health. Both conserved end residues are part of each CDR3. Each record gives: J gene, clone size, V gene, D gene, CDR3 DNA, CDR3 protein. The D gene is left open where the match is weak. Part of the rows lack a size; the others show once, few, many or a class for expanded clones.

>TRBJ2-1|.|TRBV5-6|.
TGTGCCAGCAGCCGGGGCGGAACCTATGAGCAGTTCTTC
CASSRGGTYEQFF
>TRBJ2-2|.|TRBV19|TRBD2
TGTGCCAGTAGTATAAAGGCCGGGGGGAAGGTCACCGGGGAGCTGTTTTTT
CASSIKAGGKVTGELFF
>TRBJ1-2|.|TRBV6-5|.
TGTGCCAGCAGCGCCGGTCCGGGACTGTATGGCTACACCTTC
CASSAGPGLYGYTF
>TRBJ1-4|.|TRBV25-1|.
TGTGCCAGCAGTGATGCCAGGTCATATGAAAAACTGTTTTTT
CASSDARSYEKLFF
>TRBJ2-1|.|TRBV4-3|.
TGCGCCAGCAGCCAAGGGCTTTACAATGAGCAGTTCTTC
CASSQGLYNEQFF
>TRBJ1-5|.|TRBV19|TRBD1
TGTGCCAGTAGTATCCGACAGGGGCATCAGCCCCAGCATTTT
CASSIRQGHQPQHF
>TRBJ1-5|.|TRBV12-5|.
TGTGCTAGTGGTTTGAACGGTTTCAATCAGCCCCAGCATTTT
CASGLNGFNQPQHF
>TRBJ1-5|.|TRBV29-1|.
TGCAGCGTTGCTTCGACAAGAAATCAGCCCCAGCATTTT
CSVASTRNQPQHF
>TRBJ2-3|few|TRBV4-1|TRBD2
TGCGCCAGCAGCCAAGTTCGGGGGGTCACAGATACGCAGTATTTT
CASSQVRGVTDTQYF
>TRBJ2-1|.|TRBV27|TRBD1
TGTGCCAGCTGGAAATTGGGACAGCCAAAAGCTGGTGAGCAGTTCTTC
CASWKLGQPKAGEQFF
>TRBJ1-1|.|TRBV6-1|.
TGTGCCAGCAGTGCTTCCCCGAACACTGAAGCTTTCTTT
CASSASPNTEAFF
>TRBJ1-6|.|TRBV30|TRBD1
TGTGCCTGGGCCACAGGGGGCGGCTATAATTCACCCCTCCACTTT
CAWATGGGYNSPLHF
>TRBJ2-1|.|TRBV4-1|TRBD2
TGCGCCAGCGGTGCGGGGGGGCACAATGAGCAGTTCTTC
CASGAGGHNEQFF
>TRBJ1-6|.|TRBV4-1|.
TGCGCCAGCAGCCAGAGCCAGGGATGGGATTCACCCCTCCACTTT
CASSQSQGWDSPLHF
>TRBJ1-1|.|TRBV11-3|TRBD1
TGTGCCAGCAGCTTAGAGTACAGGGGTGACGCTGAAGCTTTCTTT
CASSLEYRGDAEAFF
>TRBJ1-1|.|TRBV19|.
TGTGCCAGTAGTATAGCAGGGACCACTGAAGCTTTCTTT
CASSIAGTTEAFF
>TRBJ2-3|.|TRBV5-1|TRBD2
TGCGCCAGCAGCTTGGAAGCGGGGACTTCATTCGATACGCAGTATTTT
CASSLEAGTSFDTQYF
>TRBJ2-7|few|TRBV5-1|.
TGCGCCAGCAGCTTCTTCGGGAATGGTTCCTACGAGCAGTACTTC
CASSFFGNGSYEQYF
>TRBJ1-2|.|TRBV9|.
TGTGCCAGCAGCGTAGATGGCTACACCTTC
CASSVDGYTF
>TRBJ2-7|.|TRBV2|TRBD1
TGTGCCAGCAGTAACACAGGGGCCGAGCAGTACTTC
CASSNTGAEQYF
>TRBJ2-3|.|TRBV5-1|TRBD2
TGCGCCAGCAGCCCGACAAAGACTAGCGGGAGTGATAATACGCAGTATTTT
CASSPTKTSGSDNTQYF
>TRBJ2-1|.|TRBV18|.
TGTGCCAGCTCACCTGGGCCAGTTTACAATGAGCAGTTCTTC
CASSPGPVYNEQFF
>TRBJ2-4|once|TRBV6-6|.
TGTGCCAGCACTAGCGCGGCGCTGGCCAAAAACATTCAGTACTTC
CASTSAALAKNIQYF